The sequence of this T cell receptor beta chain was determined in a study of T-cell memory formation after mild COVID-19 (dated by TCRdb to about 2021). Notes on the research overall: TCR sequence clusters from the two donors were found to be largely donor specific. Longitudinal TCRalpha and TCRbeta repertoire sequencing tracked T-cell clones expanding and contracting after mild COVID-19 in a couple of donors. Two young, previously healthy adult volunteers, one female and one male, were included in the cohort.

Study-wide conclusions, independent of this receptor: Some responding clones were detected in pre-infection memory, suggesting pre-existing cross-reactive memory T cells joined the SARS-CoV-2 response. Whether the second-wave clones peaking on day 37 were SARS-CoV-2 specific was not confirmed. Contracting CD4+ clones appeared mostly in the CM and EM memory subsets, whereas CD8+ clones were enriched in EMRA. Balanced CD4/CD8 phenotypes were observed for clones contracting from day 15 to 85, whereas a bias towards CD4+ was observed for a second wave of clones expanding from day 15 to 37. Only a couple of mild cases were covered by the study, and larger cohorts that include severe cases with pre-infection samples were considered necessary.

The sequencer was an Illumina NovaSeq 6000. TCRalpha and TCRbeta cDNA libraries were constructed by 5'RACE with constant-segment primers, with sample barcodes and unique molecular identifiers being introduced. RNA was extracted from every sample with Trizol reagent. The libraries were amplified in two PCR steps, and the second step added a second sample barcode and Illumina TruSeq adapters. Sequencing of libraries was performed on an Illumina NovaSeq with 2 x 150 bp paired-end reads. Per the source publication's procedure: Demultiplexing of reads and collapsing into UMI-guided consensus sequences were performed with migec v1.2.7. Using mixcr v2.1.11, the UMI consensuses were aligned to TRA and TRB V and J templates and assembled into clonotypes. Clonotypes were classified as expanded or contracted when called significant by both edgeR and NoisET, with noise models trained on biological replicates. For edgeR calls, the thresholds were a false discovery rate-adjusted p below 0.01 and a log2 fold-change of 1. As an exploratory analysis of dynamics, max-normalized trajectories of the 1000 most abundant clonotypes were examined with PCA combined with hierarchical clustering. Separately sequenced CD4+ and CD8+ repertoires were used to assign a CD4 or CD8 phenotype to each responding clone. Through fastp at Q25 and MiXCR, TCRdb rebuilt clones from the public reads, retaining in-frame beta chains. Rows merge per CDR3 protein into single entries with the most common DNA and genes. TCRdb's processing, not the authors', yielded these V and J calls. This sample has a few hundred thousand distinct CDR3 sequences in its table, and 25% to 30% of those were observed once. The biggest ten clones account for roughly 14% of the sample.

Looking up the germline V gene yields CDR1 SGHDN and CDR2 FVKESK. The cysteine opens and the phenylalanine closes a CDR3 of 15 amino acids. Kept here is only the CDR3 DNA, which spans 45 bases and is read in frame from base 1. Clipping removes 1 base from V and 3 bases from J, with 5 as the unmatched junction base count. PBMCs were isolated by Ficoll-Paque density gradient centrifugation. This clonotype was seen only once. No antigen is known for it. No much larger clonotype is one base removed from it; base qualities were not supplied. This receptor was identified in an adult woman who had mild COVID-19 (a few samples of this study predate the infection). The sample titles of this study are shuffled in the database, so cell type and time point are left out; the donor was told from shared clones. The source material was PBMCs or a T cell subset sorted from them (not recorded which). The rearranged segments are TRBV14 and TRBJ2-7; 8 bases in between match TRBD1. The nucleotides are TGTGCCAGCAGCCAAGTTCGGACAGGGAACTACGAGCAGTACTTC. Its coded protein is CASSQVRTGNYEQYF.